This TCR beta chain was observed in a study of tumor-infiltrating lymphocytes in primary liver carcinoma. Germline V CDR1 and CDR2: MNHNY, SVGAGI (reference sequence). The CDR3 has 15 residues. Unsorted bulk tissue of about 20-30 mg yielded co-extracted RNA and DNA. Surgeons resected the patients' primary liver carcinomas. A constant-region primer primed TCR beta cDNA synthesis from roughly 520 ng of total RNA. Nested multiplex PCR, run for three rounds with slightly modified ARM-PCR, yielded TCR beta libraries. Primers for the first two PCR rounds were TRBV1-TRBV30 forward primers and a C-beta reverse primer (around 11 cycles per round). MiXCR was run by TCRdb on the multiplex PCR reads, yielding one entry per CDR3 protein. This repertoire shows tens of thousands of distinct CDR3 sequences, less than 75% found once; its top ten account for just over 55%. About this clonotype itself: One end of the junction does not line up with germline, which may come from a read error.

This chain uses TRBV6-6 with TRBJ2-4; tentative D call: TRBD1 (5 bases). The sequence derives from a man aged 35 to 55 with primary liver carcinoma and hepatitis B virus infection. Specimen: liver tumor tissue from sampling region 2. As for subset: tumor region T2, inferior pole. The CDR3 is CAGRPGQGARNIQYF. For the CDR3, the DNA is TGTGCCGGCAGGCCAGGTCAGGGTGCTAGGAACATTCAGTACTTC.